These 23 T cell receptor beta chains were all obtained from the same sample, sequenced in a study of vaccination effects on CD4 cells after COVID-19. Antigen specificity for these receptors is unknown. CD4+ T cells specific for antigen were expanded with viral peptide pools by the ViraFEST assay before sequencing. CD4+ T cell isolation took place after less than 13 days of culture. The participants, recipients of two vaccine doses, got either BNT162b2 or mRNA-1273. Sequencing was performed with immunoSEQ multiplex PCR; in TCRdb, only in-frame clones are kept and a portion is missing. The sample consists of fewer than 80,000 clones, just under 75% of them appearing once. The sample here was CD4+ T cells from PBMCs cultured with HCoV-229E spike peptides, taken after COVID-19 vaccination. The source of these receptors is a human donor who received a COVID-19 vaccine.

The rearrangement uses TRBV18 and TRBJ1-6; TRBD1 agrees at 11 bases. Germline trimming cut 5 bases from V and 10 bases from J; bases unmatched to any gene: 13. This CDR3 has 17 amino acids. Germline V gives CDR1 KGHSH, CDR2 LQKENI. The CDR3 sequence: CASSEYLGTGGGSPLHF. CDR3 nucleotides: TGTGCCAGCTCAGAGTACCTCGGGACAGGGGGGGGGTCACCCCTCCACTTT.

The rearrangement links TRBV6-2 or TRBV6-3 to TRBJ1-5; D is uncertain. The CDR3 spans 18 residues. V was clipped by 6 bases and J by 0 bases, with 21 bases between them. Looked up from germline, CDR1 is MNHEY and CDR2 is SVGEGT. The CDR3 loop reads CASSKSLWGAYSNQPQHF. DNA for the CDR3: TGTGCCAGCAGCAAATCCCTCTGGGGAGCTTATAGCAATCAGCCCCAGCATTTT.

The rearrangement uses TRBV5-4 and TRBJ2-1, with D perhaps given as TRBD1 or TRBD2 (5 bases each). Germline-derived CDR1 and CDR2 are SGHNT and YYREEE (reference sequence). The V and J ends lost 3 bases and 7 bases respectively, with 8 bases between them. The CDR3 has 12 amino acids. CDR3 bases: TGTGCCAGCAGCTGGGACCGTAATGAGCAGTTCTTC. As protein: CASSWDRNEQFF. The variable domain in full, completed from reference TRBV5-4 and TRBJ2-1, reads ETGVTQSPTHLIKTRGQQVTLRCSSQSGHNTVSWYQQALGQGPQFIFQYYREEENGRGNFPPRFSGLQFPNYSSELNVNALELDDSALYLCASSWDRNEQFFGPGTRLTVL.

The chain carries TRBV19 and TRBJ2-3; 11 nucleotides match TRBD2. V gave up 6 bases and J gave up 5 bases; unmatched junction bases: 16. The CDR3 contains 18 residues. CDR1 is LNHDA and CDR2 is SQIVND in the germline V gene (reference sequence). DNA for the CDR3: TGTGCCAGTAGCGGGGGGGTTCTAGCGGGGGGCCGAGGAGATACGCAGTATTTT. Encoded protein: CASSGGVLAGGRGDTQYF.

This rearrangement joins TRBV11-2 to TRBJ1-5; D not resolved. The germline V gene encodes CDR1 SGHAT and CDR2 FQNNGV. V was cut by 5 bases and J by 3 bases, with 8 bases left in between. This CDR3 has 13 amino acids. CDR3 sequence (DNA): TGTGCCAGCAGCGGGGATCCCAATCAGCCCCAGCATTTT. Residues: CASSGDPNQPQHF.

The CDR3 spells CASSQEGRNGYTF. CDR3 in DNA: TGCGCCAGCAGCCAAGAAGGGCGCAATGGCTACACCTTC. The chain employs TRBV4-1 and TRBJ1-2; no clear D. This CDR3 has 13 amino acids. V was clipped by 0 bases and J by 6 bases, with 8 bases between them. Germline V gene lookup returns CDR1 MGHRA and CDR2 YSYEKL.

The V and J genes are TRBV6-5 and TRBJ1-5, with D unclear. Germline lookup yields CDR1 MNHEY and CDR2 SVGAGI. V dropped 6 bases and J dropped 4 bases, with 10 bases sitting between them. This CDR3 spans 13 amino acids. CDR3 in amino acids: CASRLTVNQPQHF. CDR3 DNA sequence: TGTGCCAGCAGATTGACGGTGAATCAGCCCCAGCATTTT.

The chain links TRBV29-1 to TRBJ1-1, with D unclear. The germline V gene has CDR1 SQVTM and CDR2 ANQGSEA. V was clipped by 1 base and J by 1 base, with 1 base between them. The CDR3 is 11 residues long. For the CDR3, the DNA is TGCAGCGTTGAAGGGAACACTGAAGCTTTCTTT. It codes for CSVEGNTEAFF.

The chain uses TRBV30 and TRBJ2-5; 8 bases align to TRBD1. Germline CDR1 GTSNPN, CDR2 SVGIG (reference sequence). This CDR3 has 13 amino acids. V lost 5 bases, J lost 5 bases, and 7 bases stayed unmatched. The CDR3 DNA reads TGTGCCTGGGACCAGGGGGCTAGGGAGACCCAGTACTTC. Amino acids: CAWDQGARETQYF. Combining the CDR3 with reference TRBV30 and TRBJ2-5 gives the whole variable domain SQTIHQWPATLVQPVGSPLSLECTVEGTSNPNLYWYRQAAGRGLQLLFYSVGIGQISSEVPQNLSASRPQDRQFILSSKKLLLSDSGFYLCAWDQGARETQYFGPGTRLLVL.

The V gene is TRBV18, the J gene TRBJ1-2; D is ambiguous. The germline CDR1 and CDR2 sequences are KGHSH and LQKENI. This CDR3 spans 18 amino acids. Trimming took off 4 bases at V and 4 bases at J, with 25 bases between the two ends. The CDR3: CASSLSSSSTAPVYGYTF. The CDR3 nucleotides read TGTGCCAGCTCACTATCCTCCAGCTCGACGGCCCCAGTCTATGGCTACACCTTC. The complete variable domain, with remaining parts taken from reference TRBV18 and TRBJ1-2, reads NAGVMQNPRHLVRRRGQEARLRCSPMKGHSHVYWYRQLPEEGLKFMVYLQKENIIDESGMPKERFSAEFPKEGPSILRIQQVVRGDSAAYFCASSLSSSSTAPVYGYTFGSGTRLTVV.

The CDR3 nucleotides read TGCAGCGTTCTTAGGTCGTCAACTAATGAAAAACTGTTTTTT. Translated, it gives CSVLRSSTNEKLFF. This sequence joins TRBV29-1 and TRBJ1-4; D gene uncertain. Germline assignment: CDR1 SQVTM and CDR2 ANQGSEA. The CDR3 contains 14 residues. Trimming removed 5 bases at V and 0 bases at J, with 10 bases between.

The genes are TRBV21-1 and TRBJ2-1. TRBV21-1 is annotated as a pseudogene. The CDR3 length is 10 residues. CDR3 sequence: CASSNNEQFF. CDR3 in DNA: TGTGCCAGCAGCAACAATGAGCAGTTCTTC.

V is TRBV15 and J is TRBJ1-1; D is possibly TRBD1 (5 bases). V was pared by 0 bases and J by 3 bases, with 11 bases between. The CDR3 length is 15 residues. Germline V gives CDR1 LNHNV, CDR2 YYDKDF (reference sequence). The CDR3 spells CATSRDRGAYTEAFF. CDR3 DNA sequence: TGTGCCACCAGCAGAGATAGAGGGGCTTACACTGAAGCTTTCTTT.

The rearrangement joins TRBV3-1 (or the pseudogene TRBV3-2) to TRBJ1-5; no clear D gene. V lost 4 bases, J lost 2 bases, and 15 bases lay in between. The germline V gene encodes CDR1 LGHDT and CDR2 YNNKEL (reference sequence). The CDR3 runs 16 residues. CDR3 sequence reads: CASSLSTGAGNQPQHF. As DNA, the CDR3 is TGTGCCAGCAGCCTTAGTACGGGAGCAGGCAATCAGCCCCAGCATTTT.

The rearrangement links TRBV5-8 to TRBJ2-5; the D gene is possibly TRBD2 (6 bases). Trimming pared 5 bases from V and 7 bases from J, leaving 18 bases between. This CDR3 region has 14 residues. The germline CDR1 and CDR2 sequences are SGHTS and YDEGEE. The CDR3 spells CASSRPGLGGTQYF. CDR3 coding DNA: TGTGCCAGCAGTCGGCCGGGACTCGGAGGGACCCAGTACTTC.

This chain uses TRBV6-2 or TRBV6-3 with TRBJ1-2; D remains ambiguous. Germline assignment: CDR1 MNHEY and CDR2 SVGEGT. This CDR3 contains 15 residues. V was clipped by 2 bases and J by 0 bases, with 10 bases between them. In DNA form, the CDR3 reads TGTGCCAGCAGTTACAATGGGGAACCTAACTATGGCTACACCTTC. Translation gives CASSYNGEPNYGYTF.

This sequence joins TRBV7-8 and TRBJ1-2; no firm D call. V dropped 5 bases and J dropped 3 bases, with 10 bases sitting between them. The germline V gene encodes CDR1 SGHVS and CDR2 FQNEAQ. This CDR3 has 13 residues. CDR3 loop: CASSPERDYGYTF. CDR3 sequence (DNA): TGTGCCAGCAGCCCAGAAAGGGACTATGGCTACACCTTC.

This chain uses TRBV19 with TRBJ1-4; D gene uncertain. This CDR3 has 13 amino acids. CDR1 and CDR2 from the germline V gene are LNHDA and SQIVND (reference sequence). Trimming took 7 bases from V and 4 from J, leaving 10 bases between them. The CDR3: CASNRSGNEKLFF. The CDR3 nucleotides read TGTGCCAGTAACCGCAGTGGTAATGAAAAACTGTTTTTT.

The J gene is TRBJ1-6, the V gene TRBV6-1; D remains ambiguous. Germline CDR1 reads MNHNS; CDR2 reads SASEGT. Trimming took off 2 bases at V and 6 bases at J, with 5 bases between the two ends. CDR3 length: 13 amino acids. The CDR3 loop reads CASSEYINSPLHF. The CDR3 DNA reads TGTGCCAGCAGTGAATATATTAATTCACCCCTCCACTTT.

J is TRBJ1-5 and V is TRBV20-1; D is uncertain. The CDR3 runs 14 residues. The V gene's germline CDR1 is DFQATT and CDR2 SNEGSKA (reference sequence). Deletions cut 3 bases from V and 3 bases from J, with 12 bases between. The CDR3 nucleotides read TGCAGTGCTAGTGTCTCCCTGCTCAATCAGCCCCAGCATTTT. It yields the protein CSASVSLLNQPQHF.

This rearrangement joins TRBV29-1 to TRBJ2-2; 8 positions match TRBD1. Trimming took 6 bases from V and 3 from J; bases not matched to a gene: 6. CDR1 SQVTM and CDR2 ANQGSEA come from the germline V gene. The CDR3 extends over 14 amino acids. CDR3 residues: CSVDRGLDTGELFF. Here the CDR3 DNA reads TGCAGCGTCGACAGGGGATTGGACACCGGGGAGCTGTTTTTT.

This clone has just a few counts. The chain uses TRBV27 and TRBJ2-2, with 9 positions matching TRBD1. The CDR3 has 17 residues. Looked up from germline, CDR1 is MNHEY and CDR2 is SMNVEV (reference sequence). V lost 3 bases and J lost 5; bases outside the gene matches: 10. This CDR3 is CASSFLGGTGRTGELFF. CDR3 nucleotides: TGTGCCAGCAGTTTCCTTGGGGGGACAGGGAGAACCGGGGAGCTGTTTTTT.

The chain has TRBV28 and TRBJ1-1, with unresolved D. The CDR3 loop spans 10 amino acids. With 6 bases removed from V and 7 bases from J, the gap between germline ends came to 6 bases. Germline V gene data show CDR1 as MDHEN and CDR2 as SYDVKM. CDR3 residues: CASRGGEAFF. The CDR3 bases are TGTGCCAGCAGAGGCGGTGAAGCTTTCTTT.